This T cell receptor (beta chain) was recorded in a study of cytotoxic CD8 clonotypes in ibrutinib-treated CLL. Whole-study context: Partial response was seen in 25 or so patients and complete response in 2; after median around 5.5 years, about 14 stayed remitted, some 12 progressed.

The intended depth for sequencing was 1 in 200,000 to 1 in 1 million T cells. The method was immunoSEQ multiplex PCR; TCRdb's version includes in-frame clones alone and lacks a portion of them. The table includes 110,000 or so clones, 55% to 75% detected once. Study-wide results and caveats: Sustained-remission patients were sampled at one set of times and progressing patients at different ones. Higher clonality was seen at ibrutinib response and a return toward baseline at progression.

Germline CDR1 and CDR2: KGHSH and LQKENI. The V segment lost 2 bases and the J segment 1 base; nucleotides outside the gene matches: 1. The CDR3 is 14 residues long. Details on this clone: Its antigen is unknown.

This sample comprised PBMCs, obtained after 24 months of ibrutinib treatment. The source of this sequence is a human donor with chronic lymphocytic leukemia. This chain joins TRBV18 and TRBJ1-1; 7 bases align to TRBD1. CDR3: CASSPRDRNTEAFF. The CDR3 coding sequence is TGTGCCAGCTCACCAAGGGACAGGAACACTGAAGCTTTCTTT.